The clone carrying this TCR beta chain occurred once. As yet, its antigen is unknown. Primed by a sample-barcoded 5' primer and a J-beta primer mix, a second PCR proceeded for about 7 to 11 cycles. TCRdb used MiXCR to reprocess the 5' RACE reads, holding one entry per CDR3 protein. The sample lists hundreds of thousands of distinct CDR3 sequences, 25% to 30% occurring once. Each donor had approximately 10 milliliters of peripheral blood drawn. Whenever a sample was processed, at least 6 million PBMCs were isolated. This specimen comes from a study of blood T cells in healthy people across ages. General study results and limits: Per million T cells, TCR beta diversity dropped roughly linearly as age increased. Reliance upon unsorted PBMCs precluded definitive naive versus antigen-experienced comparison.

The CDR3 has 15 residues. Germline V gene sequence: CDR1 MGHRA, CDR2 YSYEKL. V lost 4 bases and J 8 bases, leaving 18 bases between the germline ends. The sequence derives from a woman aged 80 or over in good health. The V gene is TRBV4-1, the J gene TRBJ2-1; D call uncertain. Sequences were obtained from blood. The CDR3 here is CASSPQEAGGDEQFF. CDR3 bases: TGCGCCAGCAGCCCCCAAGAAGCCGGCGGCGATGAGCAGTTCTTC.